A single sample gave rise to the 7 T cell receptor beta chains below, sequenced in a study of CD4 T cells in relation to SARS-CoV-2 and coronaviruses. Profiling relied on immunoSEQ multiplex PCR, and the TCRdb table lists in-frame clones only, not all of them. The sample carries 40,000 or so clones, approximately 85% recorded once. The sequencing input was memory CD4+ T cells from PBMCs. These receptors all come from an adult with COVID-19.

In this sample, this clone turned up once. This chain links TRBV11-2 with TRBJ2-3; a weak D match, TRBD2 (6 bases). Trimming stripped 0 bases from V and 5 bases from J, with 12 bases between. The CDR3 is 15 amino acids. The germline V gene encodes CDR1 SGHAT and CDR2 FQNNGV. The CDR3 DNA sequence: TGTGCCAGCAGCTTAGATGGAAAGGAGGGAGATACGCAGTATTTT. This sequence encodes CASSLDGKEGDTQYF.

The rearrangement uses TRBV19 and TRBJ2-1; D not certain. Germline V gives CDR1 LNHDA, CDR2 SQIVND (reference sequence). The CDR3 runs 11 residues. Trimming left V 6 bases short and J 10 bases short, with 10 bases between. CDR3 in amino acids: CASRRGSEQFF. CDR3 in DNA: TGTGCCAGTAGGCGCGGTAGCGAGCAGTTCTTC.

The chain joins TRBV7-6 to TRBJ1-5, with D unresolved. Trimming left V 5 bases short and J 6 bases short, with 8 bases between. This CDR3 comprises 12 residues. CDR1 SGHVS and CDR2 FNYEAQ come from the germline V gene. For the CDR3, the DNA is TGTGCCAGCAGCCAGCCCGGTCAGCCCCAGCATTTT. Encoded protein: CASSQPGQPQHF.

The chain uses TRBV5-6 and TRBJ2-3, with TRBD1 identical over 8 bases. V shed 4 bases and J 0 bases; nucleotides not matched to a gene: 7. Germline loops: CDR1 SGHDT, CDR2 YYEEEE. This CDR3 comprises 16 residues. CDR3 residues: CASSPRRTGSTDTQYF. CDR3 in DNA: TGTGCCAGCAGCCCCCGAAGGACAGGGAGCACAGATACGCAGTATTTT. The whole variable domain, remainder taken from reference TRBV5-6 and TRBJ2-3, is DAGVTQSPTHLIKTRGQQVTLRCSPKSGHDTVSWYQQALGQGPQFIFQYYEEEERQRGNFPDRFSGHQFPNYSSELNVNALLLGDSALYLCASSPRRTGSTDTQYFGPGTRLTVL.

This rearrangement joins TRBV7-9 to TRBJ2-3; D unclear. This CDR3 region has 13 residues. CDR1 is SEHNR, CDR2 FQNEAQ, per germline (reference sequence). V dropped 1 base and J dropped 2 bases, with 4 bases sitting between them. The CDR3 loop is CASSLGSTDTQYF. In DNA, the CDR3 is TGTGCCAGCAGCTTAGGTTCCACAGATACGCAGTATTTT.

CDR3 loop: CASSLEQGETQYF. In nucleotides, the CDR3 is TGTGCCAGCAGCTTGGAACAGGGAGAGACCCAGTACTTC. The chain employs TRBV5-8 and TRBJ2-5; tentative D call: TRBD1 (6 bases). CDR3 length: 13 amino acids. Trimming shortened V by 0 bases and J by 4 bases, and 7 bases separated the two germline ends. The germline CDR1 and CDR2 sequences are SGHTS and YDEGEE.

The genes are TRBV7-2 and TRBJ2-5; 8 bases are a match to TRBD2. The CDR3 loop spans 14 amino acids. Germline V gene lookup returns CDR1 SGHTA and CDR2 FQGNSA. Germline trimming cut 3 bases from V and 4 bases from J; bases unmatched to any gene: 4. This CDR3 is CASSFFAGGETQYF. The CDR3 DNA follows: TGTGCCAGCAGCTTCTTTGCGGGAGGAGAGACCCAGTACTTC.